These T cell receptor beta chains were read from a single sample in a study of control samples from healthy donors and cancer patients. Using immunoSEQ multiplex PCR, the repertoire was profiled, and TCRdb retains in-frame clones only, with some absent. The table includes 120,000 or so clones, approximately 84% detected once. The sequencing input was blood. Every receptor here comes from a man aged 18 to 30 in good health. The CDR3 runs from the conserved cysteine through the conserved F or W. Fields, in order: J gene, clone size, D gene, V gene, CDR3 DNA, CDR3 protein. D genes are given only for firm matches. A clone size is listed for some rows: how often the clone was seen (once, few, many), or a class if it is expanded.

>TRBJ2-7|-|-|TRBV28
TGTGCCAGCAGCCGCGGGGAGGCCTACGAGCAGTACTTC
CASSRGEAYEQYF
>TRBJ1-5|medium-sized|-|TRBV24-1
TGTGCCACCAGTCCGGGGGGGAGAGATGAGCCCCAGCATTTT
CATSPGGRDEPQHF
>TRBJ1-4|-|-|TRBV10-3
TGTGCCATCAGTGGAACTAATGAAAAACTGTTTTTT
CAISGTNEKLFF
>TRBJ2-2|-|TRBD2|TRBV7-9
TGTGCCAGCAGCTTAAGGGCGGGAGGGCCCGTCGGGGAGCTGTTTTTT
CASSLRAGGPVGELFF
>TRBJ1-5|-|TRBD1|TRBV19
TGTGCCAGTAGCCTTGACAGGGTTCAGCCCCAGCATTTT
CASSLDRVQPQHF
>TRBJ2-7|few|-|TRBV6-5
TGTGCCAGCAGGAGGGAGACAACGGCCCACGAGCAGTACTTC
CASRRETTAHEQYF
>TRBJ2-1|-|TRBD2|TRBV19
TGTGCCAGTATCGGCGGGAGTTCAAACAATGAGCAGTTCTTC
CASIGGSSNNEQFF
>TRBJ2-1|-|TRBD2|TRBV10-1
TGCGCCAGCAGTGAGGGGACTATCGGTAGTGAGCAGTTCTTC
CASSEGTIGSEQFF
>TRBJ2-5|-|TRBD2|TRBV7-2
TGTGCCAGCAGGGCGGTAGCGGGAGGGCTAGGGACCCAGTACTTC
CASRAVAGGLGTQYF
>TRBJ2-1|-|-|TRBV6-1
TGTGCCAGCAGTGGGCCCTCCCACTCCGGGAGAAATTCCTACAATGAGCAGTTCTTC
CASSGPSHSGRNSYNEQFF